This entry features one T cell receptor beta chain sequence. The CDR3 consists of 14 residues. Germline CDR1 and CDR2: SGHRS and YFSETQ. Trimming took 5 bases from V and 6 from J; bases not matched to a gene: 6. The entry originates in a study of cytomegalovirus exposure and HLA in healthy donors. Vbeta (60) and Jbeta (13) primers were used in the PCR. Here immunoSEQ multiplex PCR was the method, and the copy in TCRdb shows in-frame clones only, minus some. The sample consists of around 190,000 clones, around 86% of them appearing once. The genes are TRBV5-1 and TRBJ2-1; 9 positions match TRBD1. Material: PBMCs. This receptor was taken from a woman aged 18-29 years in good health and CMV-seronegative. The CDR3 protein is CASRPGQGINEQFF. The CDR3 bases are TGCGCCAGCAGACCGGGACAGGGAATCAATGAGCAGTTCTTC.